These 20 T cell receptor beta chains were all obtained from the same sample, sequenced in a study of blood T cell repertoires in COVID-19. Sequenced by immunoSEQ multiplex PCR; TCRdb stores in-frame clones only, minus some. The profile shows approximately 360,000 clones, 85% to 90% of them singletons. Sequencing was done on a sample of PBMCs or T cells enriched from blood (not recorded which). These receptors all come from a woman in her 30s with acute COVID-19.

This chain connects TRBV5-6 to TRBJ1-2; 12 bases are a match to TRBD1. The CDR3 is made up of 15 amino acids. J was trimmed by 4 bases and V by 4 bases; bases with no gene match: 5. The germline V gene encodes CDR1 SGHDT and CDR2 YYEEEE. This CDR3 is CASSPGTGGVYGYTF. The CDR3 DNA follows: TGTGCCAGCAGCCCGGGGACAGGGGGCGTCTATGGCTACACCTTC.

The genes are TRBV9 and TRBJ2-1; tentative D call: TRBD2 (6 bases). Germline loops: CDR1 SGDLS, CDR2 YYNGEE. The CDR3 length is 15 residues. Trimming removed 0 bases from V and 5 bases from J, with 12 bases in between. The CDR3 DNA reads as TGTGCCAGCAGCGTAGGTCTAGGAGGGGACAATGAGCAGTTCTTC. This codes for CASSVGLGGDNEQFF.

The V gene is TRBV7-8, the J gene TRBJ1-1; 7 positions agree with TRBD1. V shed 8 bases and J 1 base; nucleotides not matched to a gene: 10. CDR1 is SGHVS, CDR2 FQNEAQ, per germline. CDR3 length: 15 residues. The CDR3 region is CASLPRGTANTEAFF. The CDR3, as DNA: TGTGCCAGCCTTCCCAGGGGGACAGCGAACACTGAAGCTTTCTTT.

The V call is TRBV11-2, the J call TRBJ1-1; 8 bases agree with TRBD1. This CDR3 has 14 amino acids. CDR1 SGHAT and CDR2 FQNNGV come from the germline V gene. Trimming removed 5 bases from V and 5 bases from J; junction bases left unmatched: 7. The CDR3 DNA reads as TGTGCCAGCAGCAACAGGGGGACCGAGACTGAAGCTTTCTTT. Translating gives CASSNRGTETEAFF.

The CDR3 nucleotides read TGCGCCAGCAGCCAAGACAGGGGGATTGAAGCTTTCTTT. It is translated as CASSQDRGIEAFF. This chain links TRBV4-3 with TRBJ1-1, with 7 positions matching TRBD1. V lost 0 bases to trimming and J lost 7 bases; unmatched junction nucleotides: 2. This CDR3 has 13 amino acids. The germline gives CDR1 LGHNA, CDR2 YSLEER.

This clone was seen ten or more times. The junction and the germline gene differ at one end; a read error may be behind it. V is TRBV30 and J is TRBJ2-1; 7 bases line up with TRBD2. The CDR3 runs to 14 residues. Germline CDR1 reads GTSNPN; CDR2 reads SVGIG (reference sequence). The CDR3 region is CAWSTSDSFNEQFF. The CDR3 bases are TGTGCCTGGAGTACTAGCGATTCCTTCAATGAGCAGTTCTTC.

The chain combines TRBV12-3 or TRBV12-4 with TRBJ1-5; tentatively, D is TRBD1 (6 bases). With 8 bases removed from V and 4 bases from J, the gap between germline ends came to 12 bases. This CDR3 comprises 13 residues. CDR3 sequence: CASQGQSNQPQHF. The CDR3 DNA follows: TGTGCCAGCCAAGGACAGTCGAATCAGCCCCAGCATTTT.

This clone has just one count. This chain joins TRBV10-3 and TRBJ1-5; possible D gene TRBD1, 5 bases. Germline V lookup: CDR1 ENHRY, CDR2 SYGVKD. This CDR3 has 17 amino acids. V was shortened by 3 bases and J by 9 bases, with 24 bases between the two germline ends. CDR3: CAISDVEPIMGLGPQHF. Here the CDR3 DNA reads TGTGCCATCAGTGACGTTGAGCCAATCATGGGGCTGGGGCCCCAGCATTTT.

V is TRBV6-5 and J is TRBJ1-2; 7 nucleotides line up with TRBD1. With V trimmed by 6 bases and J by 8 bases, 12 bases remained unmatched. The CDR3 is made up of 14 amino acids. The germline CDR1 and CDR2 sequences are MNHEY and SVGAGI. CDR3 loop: CASRTTGRFLGYTF. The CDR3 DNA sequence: TGTGCCAGCAGAACGACAGGGCGTTTTCTCGGCTACACCTTC.

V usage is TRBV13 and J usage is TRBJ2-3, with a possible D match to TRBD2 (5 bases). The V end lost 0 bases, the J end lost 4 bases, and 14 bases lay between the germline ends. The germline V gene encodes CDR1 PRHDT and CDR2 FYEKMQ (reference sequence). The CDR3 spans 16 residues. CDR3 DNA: TGTGCCAGCAGCTTAGGCCTAGCCGGAGCGGCAGATACGCAGTATTTT. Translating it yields CASSLGLAGAADTQYF.

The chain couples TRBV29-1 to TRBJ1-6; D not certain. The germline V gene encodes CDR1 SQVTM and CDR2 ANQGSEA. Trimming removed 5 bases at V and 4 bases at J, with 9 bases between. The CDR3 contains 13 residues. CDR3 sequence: CSVLSGYNSPLHF. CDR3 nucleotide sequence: TGCAGCGTTTTGTCGGGATATAATTCACCCCTCCACTTT.

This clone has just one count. The CDR3 is CATSRVTAGANVLTF. In DNA form, the CDR3 reads TGTGCCACCAGCAGAGTTACGGCTGGGGCCAACGTCCTGACTTTC. J is TRBJ2-6 and V is TRBV15; D remains ambiguous. The germline V and J ends were trimmed by 1 base and 2 bases, with 6 bases remaining between them. Germline V gene data show CDR1 as LNHNV and CDR2 as YYDKDF (reference sequence). The CDR3 loop spans 15 amino acids.

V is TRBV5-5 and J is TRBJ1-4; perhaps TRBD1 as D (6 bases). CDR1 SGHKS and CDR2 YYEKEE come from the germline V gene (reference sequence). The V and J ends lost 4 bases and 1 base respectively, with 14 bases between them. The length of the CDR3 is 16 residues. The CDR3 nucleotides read TGTGCCAGCAGCCCCCGCACAGGGAGAACTAATGAAAAACTGTTTTTT. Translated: CASSPRTGRTNEKLFF. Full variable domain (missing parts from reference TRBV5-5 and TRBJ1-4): DAGVTQSPTHLIKTRGQQVTLRCSPISGHKSVSWYQQVLGQGPQFIFQYYEKEERGRGNFPDRFSARQFPNYSSELNVNALLLGDSALYLCASSPRTGRTNEKLFFGSGTQLSVL.

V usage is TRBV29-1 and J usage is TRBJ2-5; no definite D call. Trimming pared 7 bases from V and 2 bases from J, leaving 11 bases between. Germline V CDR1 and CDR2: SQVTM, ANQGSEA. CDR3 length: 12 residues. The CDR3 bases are TGCAGCGCTGGGCCGGCGCAAGAGACCCAGTACTTC. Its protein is CSAGPAQETQYF.

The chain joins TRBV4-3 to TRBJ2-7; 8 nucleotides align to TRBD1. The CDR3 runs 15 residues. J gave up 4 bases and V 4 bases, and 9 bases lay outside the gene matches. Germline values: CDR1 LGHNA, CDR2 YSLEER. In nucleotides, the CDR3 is TGCGCCAGCAGCCCCGGGACAGGACCAATTTACGAGCAGTACTTC. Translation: CASSPGTGPIYEQYF.

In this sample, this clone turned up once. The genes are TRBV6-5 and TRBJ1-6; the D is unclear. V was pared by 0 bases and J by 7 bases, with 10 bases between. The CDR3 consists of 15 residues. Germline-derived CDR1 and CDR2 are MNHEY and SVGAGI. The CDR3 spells CASSYSWGVNSPLHF. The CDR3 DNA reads TGTGCCAGCAGTTACTCGTGGGGAGTCAATTCACCCCTCCACTTT.

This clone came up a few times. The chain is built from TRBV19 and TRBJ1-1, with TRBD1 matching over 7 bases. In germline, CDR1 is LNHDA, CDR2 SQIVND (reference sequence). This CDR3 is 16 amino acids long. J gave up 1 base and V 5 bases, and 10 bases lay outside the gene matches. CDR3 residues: CASSPGGLRGNTEAFF. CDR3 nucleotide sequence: TGTGCCAGTAGTCCAGGGGGTCTTCGGGGGAACACTGAAGCTTTCTTT.

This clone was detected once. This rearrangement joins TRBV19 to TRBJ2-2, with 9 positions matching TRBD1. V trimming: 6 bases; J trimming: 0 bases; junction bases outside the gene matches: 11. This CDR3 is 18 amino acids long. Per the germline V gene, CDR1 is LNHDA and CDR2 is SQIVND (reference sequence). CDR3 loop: CASSSPRTGAANTGELFF. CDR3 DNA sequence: TGTGCCAGTAGCTCCCCCAGGACAGGGGCGGCGAACACCGGGGAGCTGTTTTTT.

The chain's CDR3 is CASSSPRQGAGADTQYF. CDR3 DNA sequence: TGTGCCAGCTCATCCCCTCGACAGGGGGCAGGGGCAGATACGCAGTATTTT. The V gene is TRBV18, the J gene TRBJ2-3, with 10 bases identical to TRBD1. V shed 5 bases, J shed 4 bases, and the junction held 12 bases outside the gene matches. CDR1 KGHSH and CDR2 LQKENI come from the germline V gene. CDR3 size: 17 residues.

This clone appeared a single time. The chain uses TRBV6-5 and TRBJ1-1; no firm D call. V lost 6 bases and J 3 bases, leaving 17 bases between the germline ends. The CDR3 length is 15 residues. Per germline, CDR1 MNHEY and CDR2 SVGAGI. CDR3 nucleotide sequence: TGTGCCAGCAGCACACTCGCAGGCTTGGACACTGAAGCTTTCTTT. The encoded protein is CASSTLAGLDTEAFF.